This T cell receptor (beta chain) is from a study of cytomegalovirus exposure and HLA in healthy donors. Regarding the study as a whole: Subsequent analysis revealed that first-cohort TCR clusters tended to co-occur in the 130 or so validation repertoires. A list of approximately 150 TCR beta chains associated with cytomegalovirus was given.

The CDR3 has 16 residues. Unmatched junction bases numbered 7, after V lost 4 bases and J lost 4 bases. Germline CDR1 and CDR2: LGHNA and YNFKEQ. This clone was counted once. Its antigen remains unidentified. Produced via immunoSEQ multiplex PCR; TCRdb's table is partial and in-frame only. The data hold 100,000 to 150,000 clones, with roughly 87% observed a single time. The chain recombines TRBV4-2 with TRBJ2-1, with 10 bases matching TRBD2. This TCR came from a woman between 18 and 29 years old in good health and CMV-seronegative. Source material: PBMCs. DNA of the CDR3: TGTGCCAGCAGCCTTAGACTAGCGGGCGCTTACAATGAGCAGTTCTTC. Translating it yields CASSLRLAGAYNEQFF.